Listed below are T cell receptor beta chains from one sample, sequenced in a study of identical twins. Each CDR3 protein gets one entry after TCRdb re-called the 5' RACE reads with MiXCR. Here the sample spans hundreds of thousands of distinct CDR3 sequences, 5.5% to 6.5% being singletons. The sample was naive T cells sorted from blood. The origin of the receptors is a man younger than 35 in good health. Both conserved end residues are part of each CDR3. The D gene is left open where the match is weak. The size of a clone is reported for some rows only, either as once, few or many, or as a class for expanded clones.

j_call v_call d_call clone_size cdr3_nt cdr3_aa
TRBJ2-7 TRBV7-2 NA many TGTGCCAGCAGCTTAGTACTAGTCGACGGCTACGAGCAGTACTTC CASSLVLVDGYEQYF
TRBJ1-2 TRBV12-3/TRBV12-4 TRBD1 many TGTGCCAGCAGTTTAGACCCAGGGGGCGGCTACACCTTC CASSLDPGGGYTF
TRBJ2-5 TRBV6-6 NA many TGTGCCAGCAGTACGCAACAGGGAGAGACCCAGTACTTC CASSTQQGETQYF
TRBJ2-5 TRBV29-1 NA many TGCAGCGTTGAAGATTTCCCAGAACAAGAGACCCAGTACTTC CSVEDFPEQETQYF
TRBJ2-2 TRBV7-8 NA NA TGTGCCAGCAGCTTAGGTGTCAGTGCCGGGGAGCTGTTTTTT CASSLGVSAGELFF
TRBJ2-1 TRBV12-3/TRBV12-4 NA NA TGTGCCAGCAGGGCCGGACTAATCATCTACAATGAGCAGTTCTTC CASRAGLIIYNEQFF
TRBJ2-1 TRBV20-1 NA NA TGCAGTGCTAGTTCGACAGGCGTTAACTACAATGAGCAGTTCTTC CSASSTGVNYNEQFF
TRBJ1-2 TRBV12-3/TRBV12-4 NA many TGTGCCAGCAGCCTGGGGGAGGGGGGGAACTATGGCTACACCTTC CASSLGEGGNYGYTF
TRBJ2-1 TRBV5-1 NA many TGCGCCAGCAGTTTGGGGGGCCCCAATGAGCAGTTCTTC CASSLGGPNEQFF
TRBJ1-1 TRBV20-1 NA NA TGCAGTTGTGGACGGATGAACACTGAAGCTTTCTTT CSCGRMNTEAFF
TRBJ2-1 TRBV27 NA few TGTGCCAGCAGTGTAGGGTCTAGCTCCGGTGAGCAGTTCTTC CASSVGSSSGEQFF
TRBJ2-1 TRBV5-1 NA many TGCGCCAGCAGCTGGACGCTCGTTGATGTAATCCCCGCTCTGAGCTCCTACAATGAGCAGTTCTTC CASSWTLVDVIPALSSYNEQFF
TRBJ2-2 TRBV20-1 TRBD2 many TGCAGTGCTAGAGAGTTTAGCGGGAGGGCCGGGGAGCTGTTTTTT CSAREFSGRAGELFF
TRBJ2-2 TRBV23-1 NA NA TGCGCCAGCAGTCAATCGCTCTCCAGGCTGGGCACCGGGGAGCTGTTTTTT CASSQSLSRLGTGELFF
TRBJ2-2 TRBV30 NA NA TGTGCCTGGACCCCCCCGAACACCGGGGAGCTGTTTTTT CAWTPPNTGELFF
TRBJ2-2 TRBV25-1 NA many TGTGCCAGCACAGGAGCGCCGAACACCGGGGAGCTGTTTTTT CASTGAPNTGELFF
TRBJ2-5 TRBV5-6 NA many TGTGCCAGCAGCTTGAGGGCTGGACCGTTGGAGACCCAGTACTTC CASSLRAGPLETQYF
TRBJ1-2 TRBV11-2 NA few TGTGCCAGCAGCTTAGATGGTGCAGGACCCTATGGCTACACCTTC CASSLDGAGPYGYTF
TRBJ1-1 TRBV6-1 TRBD1 few TGTGCCAGCAGTGAATGGGTCGACAGGGAGGCTTTCTTT CASSEWVDREAFF
TRBJ2-7 TRBV27 TRBD1 many TGTGCCAGCAGTTTCGGGACAGGGGTGTTCCACGAGCAGTACTTC CASSFGTGVFHEQYF
TRBJ2-5 TRBV29-1 NA many TGCAGCGTTCTGTCGGGGGCGGGAGAGACCCAGTACTTC CSVLSGAGETQYF
TRBJ2-2 TRBV6-1 TRBD1 many TGTGCCAGCAGTGCCGGGACAGGGGCCACCGGGGAGCTGTTTTTT CASSAGTGATGELFF
TRBJ2-1 TRBV29-1 NA many TGCAGCGTTCAAGAGGGCCCCCCTATCGGTGAGCAGTTCTTC CSVQEGPPIGEQFF
TRBJ2-3 TRBV12-3/TRBV12-4 NA many TGTGCCAGCAGTTTGTTTTTGGATACGCAGTATTTT CASSLFLDTQYF
TRBJ1-1 TRBV6-5 NA NA TGTGCCACCAGGATGAACACTGAAGCTTTCTTT CATRMNTEAFF
TRBJ2-7 TRBV12-3/TRBV12-4 TRBD2 many TGTGCCAGCAGCCCACTAGCGGGAGAATACGAGCAGTACTTC CASSPLAGEYEQYF
TRBJ2-1 TRBV7-2 NA few TGTGCCAGCAGCCTGTCGACTATGTCCGCAAACTACAATGAGCAGTTCTTC CASSLSTMSANYNEQFF
TRBJ2-5 TRBV25-1 NA many TGTGCCAGCAATTCAGAGTACCAAGAGACCCAGTACTTC CASNSEYQETQYF
TRBJ2-1 TRBV7-3 NA many TGTGCCAGCAGCTTAAACTCCGCCGGTCTTACGGGAAAAGACAATGAGCAGTTCTTC CASSLNSAGLTGKDNEQFF
TRBJ1-1 TRBV6-5 TRBD1 many TGTGCCAGCAGGAGACAGGGTGAAGCTTTCTTT CASRRQGEAFF
TRBJ2-3 TRBV4-1 NA many TGCGCCAGCAGCCCCGAAGGAACAGATACGCAGTATTTT CASSPEGTDTQYF
TRBJ2-5 TRBV27 NA many TGTGCCAGCAGTTTAAGGGGATCCCTACAAGAGACCCAGTACTTC CASSLRGSLQETQYF
TRBJ2-5 TRBV29-1 NA few TGCAGCGTTGATGGGTACGTCGGGAGCGAGGAGACCCAGTACTTC CSVDGYVGSEETQYF
TRBJ2-7 TRBV12-3/TRBV12-4 TRBD2 many TGTGCCAGCAGTTTAAGGCTAGCGGGAGACTCCTACGAGCAGTACTTC CASSLRLAGDSYEQYF
TRBJ2-1 TRBV4-3 NA NA TGCGCCAGCAGCCGGGGCCTGACCGACAATGAGCAGTTCTTC CASSRGLTDNEQFF
TRBJ2-1 TRBV20-1 TRBD2 many TGCAGTGCAAAGCAACCGGGACTAGTATACAATGAGCAGTTCTTC CSAKQPGLVYNEQFF
TRBJ2-3 TRBV19 TRBD1 NA TGTGCCAGTAGCGACAGGGCGGTTTTCCCAGATACGCAGTATTTT CASSDRAVFPDTQYF
TRBJ2-1 TRBV5-1 NA many TGCGCCAGCAGCTTGGGGAGGGCGCAATTCGGCCACAATGAGCAGTTCTTC CASSLGRAQFGHNEQFF
TRBJ1-1 TRBV30 TRBD1 NA TGTGCCTGGAGATTGACAGGGGACACTGAAGCTTTCTTT CAWRLTGDTEAFF
TRBJ2-2 TRBV5-1 NA many TGCGCCAGCAGCAGCCCGGGACCCCGCACCGGGGAGCTGTTTTTT CASSSPGPRTGELFF
TRBJ2-2 TRBV29-1 NA many TGCAGCGTTGCACTCGGGTCTTCCAACACCGGGGAGCTGTTTTTT CSVALGSSNTGELFF
TRBJ1-2 TRBV5-1 NA few TGCGCCAGCAGCTCGCAGGGCTATTCCACCTTC CASSSQGYSTF
TRBJ2-7 TRBV20-1 NA many TGCAGTGCTAGACGTGGCGAGCAGTACTTC CSARRGEQYF
TRBJ1-6 TRBV12-3/TRBV12-4 NA NA TGTGCCAGCAGTTTCCACAGGGAGGGTTCACCCCTCCACTTT CASSFHREGSPLHF
TRBJ2-2 TRBV25-1 NA many TGTGCCAGCAGTGAGGCCGGCGTCACCGGGGAGCTGTTTTTT CASSEAGVTGELFF
TRBJ2-1 TRBV6-2/TRBV6-3 NA many TGTGCCAGCAGTTATGGGGTGGAGGAGCAGTTCTTC CASSYGVEEQFF
TRBJ2-1 TRBV11-2 NA few TGTGCCAGCAGCTTGAGTGGCAGGCATGAGCAGTTCTTC CASSLSGRHEQFF
TRBJ2-2 TRBV3-1 TRBD2 few TGTGCCAGCAGCCAAGGGACGGGACTAGCGGGAGGGCCGGGCACCGGGGAGCTGTTTTTT CASSQGTGLAGGPGTGELFF
TRBJ2-5 TRBV4-1 TRBD2 NA TGCGCCAGCAGCCAACAAGCGGGAGGGAGGGAAGAGACCCAGTACTTC CASSQQAGGREETQYF
TRBJ2-5 TRBV5-1 NA few TGCGCCAGCAGCTGGACAGCGGAAGAGACCCAGTACTTC CASSWTAEETQYF
TRBJ2-3 TRBV11-2 NA NA TGTGCCAGCAGCTTAGCCTGGGACACAGATACGCAGTATTTT CASSLAWDTDTQYF
TRBJ2-1 TRBV7-2 TRBD1 many TGTGCCAGCAGAATGGACAGGGGTGCCTACAATGAGCAGTTCTTC CASRMDRGAYNEQFF